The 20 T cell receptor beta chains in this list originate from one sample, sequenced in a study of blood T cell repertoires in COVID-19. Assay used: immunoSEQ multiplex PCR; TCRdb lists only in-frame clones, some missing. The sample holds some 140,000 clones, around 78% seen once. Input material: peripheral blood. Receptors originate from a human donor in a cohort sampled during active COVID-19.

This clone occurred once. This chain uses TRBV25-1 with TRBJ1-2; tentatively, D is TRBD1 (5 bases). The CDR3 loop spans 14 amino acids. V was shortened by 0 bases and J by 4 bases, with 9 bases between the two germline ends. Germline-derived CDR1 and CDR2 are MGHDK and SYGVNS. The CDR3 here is CASSEYGQIYGYTF. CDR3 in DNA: TGTGCCAGCAGTGAATACGGACAAATCTATGGCTACACCTTC.

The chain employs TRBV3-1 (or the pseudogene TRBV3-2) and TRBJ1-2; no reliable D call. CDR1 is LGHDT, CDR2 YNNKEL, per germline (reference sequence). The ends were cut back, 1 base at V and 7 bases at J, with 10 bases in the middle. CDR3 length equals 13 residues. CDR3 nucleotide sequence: TGTGCCAGCAGCCAAGGGGCTGGGCGTGGCTACACCTTC. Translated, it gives CASSQGAGRGYTF.

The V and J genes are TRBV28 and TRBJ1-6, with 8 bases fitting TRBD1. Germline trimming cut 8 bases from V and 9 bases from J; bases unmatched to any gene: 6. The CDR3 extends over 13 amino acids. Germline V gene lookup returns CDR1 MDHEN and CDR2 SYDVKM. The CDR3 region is CASAAQGASPLHF. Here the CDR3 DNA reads TGTGCCAGCGCAGCTCAGGGGGCTTCACCCCTCCACTTT.

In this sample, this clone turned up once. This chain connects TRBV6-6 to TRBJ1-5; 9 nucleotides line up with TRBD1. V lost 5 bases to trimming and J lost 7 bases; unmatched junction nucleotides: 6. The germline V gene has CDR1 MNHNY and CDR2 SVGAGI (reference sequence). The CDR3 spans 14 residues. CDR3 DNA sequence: TGTGCCAGCAGTAACGGACAGGGGCCCCAGCCCCAGCATTTT. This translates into CASSNGQGPQPQHF.

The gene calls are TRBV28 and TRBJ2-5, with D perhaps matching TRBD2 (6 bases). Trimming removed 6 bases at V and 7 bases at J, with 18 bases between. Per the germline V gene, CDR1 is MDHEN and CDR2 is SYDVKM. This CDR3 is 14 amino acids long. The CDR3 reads CASSFTSTPWTQYF. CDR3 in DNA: TGTGCCAGCAGCTTCACTAGCACCCCGTGGACCCAGTACTTC.

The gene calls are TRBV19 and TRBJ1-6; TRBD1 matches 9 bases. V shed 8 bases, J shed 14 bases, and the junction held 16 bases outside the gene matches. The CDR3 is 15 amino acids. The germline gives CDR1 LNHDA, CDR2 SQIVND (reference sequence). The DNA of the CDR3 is TGTGCCAGTTCTTCCGACGGGACAGGGAGGTTGGCCCTCCACTTT. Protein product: CASSSDGTGRLALHF.

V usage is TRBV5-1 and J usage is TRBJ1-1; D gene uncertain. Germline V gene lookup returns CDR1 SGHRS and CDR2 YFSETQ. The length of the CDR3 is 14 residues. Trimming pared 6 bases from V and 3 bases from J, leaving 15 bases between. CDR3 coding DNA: TGCGCCAGCACTGAGACGGGTTGGGACACTGAAGCTTTCTTT. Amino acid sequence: CASTETGWDTEAFF.

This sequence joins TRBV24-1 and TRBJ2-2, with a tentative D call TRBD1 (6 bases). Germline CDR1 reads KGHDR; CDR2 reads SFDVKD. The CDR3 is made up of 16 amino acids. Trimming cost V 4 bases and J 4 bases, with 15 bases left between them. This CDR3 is CATSDPEAGATGELFF. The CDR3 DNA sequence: TGTGCCACCAGTGACCCCGAGGCAGGGGCCACCGGGGAGCTGTTTTTT.

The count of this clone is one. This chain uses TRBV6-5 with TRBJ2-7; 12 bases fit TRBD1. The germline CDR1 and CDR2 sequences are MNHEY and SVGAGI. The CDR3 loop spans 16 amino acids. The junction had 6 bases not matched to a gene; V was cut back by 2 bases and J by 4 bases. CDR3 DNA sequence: TGTGCCAGCAGTTACACAGGGACAGGGGGCAGGTACGAGCAGTACTTC. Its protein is CASSYTGTGGRYEQYF.

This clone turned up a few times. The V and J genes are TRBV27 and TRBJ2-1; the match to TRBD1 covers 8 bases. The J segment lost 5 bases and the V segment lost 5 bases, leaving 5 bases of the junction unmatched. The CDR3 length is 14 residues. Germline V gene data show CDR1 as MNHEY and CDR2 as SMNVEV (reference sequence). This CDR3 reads CASSQGAPHNEQFF. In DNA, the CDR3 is TGTGCCAGCAGTCAGGGGGCTCCACACAATGAGCAGTTCTTC.

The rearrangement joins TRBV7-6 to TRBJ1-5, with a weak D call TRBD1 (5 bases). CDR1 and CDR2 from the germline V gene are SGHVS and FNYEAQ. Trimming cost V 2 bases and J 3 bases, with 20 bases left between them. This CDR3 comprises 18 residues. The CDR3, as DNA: TGTGCCAGCAGCTTATATACATGGGGGGTGGGCTCCAATCAGCCCCAGCATTTT. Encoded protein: CASSLYTWGVGSNQPQHF.

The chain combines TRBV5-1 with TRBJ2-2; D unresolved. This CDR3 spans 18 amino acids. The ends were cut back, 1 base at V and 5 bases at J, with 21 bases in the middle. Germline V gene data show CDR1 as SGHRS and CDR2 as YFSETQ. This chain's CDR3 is CASSLPELAPTRTGELFF. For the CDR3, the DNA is TGCGCCAGCAGCTTGCCCGAGTTAGCTCCAACTCGGACCGGGGAGCTGTTTTTT.

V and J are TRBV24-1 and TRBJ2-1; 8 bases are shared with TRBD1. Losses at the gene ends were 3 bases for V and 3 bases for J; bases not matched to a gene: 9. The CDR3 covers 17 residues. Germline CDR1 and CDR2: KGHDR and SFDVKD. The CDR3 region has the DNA TGTGCCACCAGTGATGCTTACCCTGGACAGGGCTACAATGAGCAGTTCTTC. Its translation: CATSDAYPGQGYNEQFF.

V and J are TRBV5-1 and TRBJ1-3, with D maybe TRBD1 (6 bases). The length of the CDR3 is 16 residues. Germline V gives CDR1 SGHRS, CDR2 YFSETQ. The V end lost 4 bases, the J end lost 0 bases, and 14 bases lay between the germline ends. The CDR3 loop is CASSQDGTNSGNTIYF. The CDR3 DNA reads TGCGCCAGCAGCCAGGACGGGACAAACTCTGGAAACACCATATATTTT. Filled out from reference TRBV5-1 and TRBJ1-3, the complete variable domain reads KAGVTQTPRYLIKTRGQQVTLSCSPISGHRSVSWYQQTPGQGLQFLFEYFSETQRNKGNFPGRFSGRQFSNSRSEMNVSTLELGDSALYLCASSQDGTNSGNTIYFGEGSWLTVV.

CDR3 in DNA: TGTGCCAGCAGCCGACAGGGGGCAAGGGGCTACAATGAGCAGTTCTTC. Its translation is CASSRQGARGYNEQFF. The chain carries TRBV5-4 and TRBJ2-1; TRBD1 matches at 10 bases. The CDR3 extends over 16 amino acids. The V segment lost 4 bases and the J segment 3 bases; nucleotides outside the gene matches: 7. The germline V gene has CDR1 SGHNT and CDR2 YYREEE (reference sequence).

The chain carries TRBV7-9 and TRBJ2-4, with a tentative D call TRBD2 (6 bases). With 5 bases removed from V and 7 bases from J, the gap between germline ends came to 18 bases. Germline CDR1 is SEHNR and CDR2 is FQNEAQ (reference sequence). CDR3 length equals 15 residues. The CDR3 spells CASSPRGTSQNIQYF. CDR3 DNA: TGTGCCAGCAGCCCTCGCGGGACTTCGCAGAACATTCAGTACTTC.

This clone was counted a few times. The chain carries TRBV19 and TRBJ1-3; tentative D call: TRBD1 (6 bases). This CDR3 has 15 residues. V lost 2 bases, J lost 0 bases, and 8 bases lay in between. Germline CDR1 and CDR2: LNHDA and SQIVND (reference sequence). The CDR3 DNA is TGTGCCAGTAGTATAAAGGACAGCTCTGGAAACACCATATATTTT. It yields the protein CASSIKDSSGNTIYF.

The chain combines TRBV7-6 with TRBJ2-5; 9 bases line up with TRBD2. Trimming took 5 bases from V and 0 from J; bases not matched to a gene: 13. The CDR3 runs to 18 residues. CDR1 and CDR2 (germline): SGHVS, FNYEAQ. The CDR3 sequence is CASSKGPETSGYQETQYF. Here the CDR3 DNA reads TGTGCCAGCAGCAAAGGGCCCGAGACTAGCGGATACCAAGAGACCCAGTACTTC.

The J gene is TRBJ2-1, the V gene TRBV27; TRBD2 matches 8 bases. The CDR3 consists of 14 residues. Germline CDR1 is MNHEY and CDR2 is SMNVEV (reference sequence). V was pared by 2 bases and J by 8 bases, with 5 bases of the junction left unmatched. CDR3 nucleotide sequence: TGTGCCAGCAGTTTAGGTACCGGGGGGGATGAGCAGTTCTTC. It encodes CASSLGTGGDEQFF.

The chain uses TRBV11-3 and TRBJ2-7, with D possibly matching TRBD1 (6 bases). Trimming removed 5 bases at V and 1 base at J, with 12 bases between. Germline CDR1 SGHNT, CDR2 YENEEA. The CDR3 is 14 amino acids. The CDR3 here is CASSPNRDSYEQYF. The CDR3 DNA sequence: TGTGCCAGCAGCCCCAACAGGGATTCCTACGAGCAGTACTTC.